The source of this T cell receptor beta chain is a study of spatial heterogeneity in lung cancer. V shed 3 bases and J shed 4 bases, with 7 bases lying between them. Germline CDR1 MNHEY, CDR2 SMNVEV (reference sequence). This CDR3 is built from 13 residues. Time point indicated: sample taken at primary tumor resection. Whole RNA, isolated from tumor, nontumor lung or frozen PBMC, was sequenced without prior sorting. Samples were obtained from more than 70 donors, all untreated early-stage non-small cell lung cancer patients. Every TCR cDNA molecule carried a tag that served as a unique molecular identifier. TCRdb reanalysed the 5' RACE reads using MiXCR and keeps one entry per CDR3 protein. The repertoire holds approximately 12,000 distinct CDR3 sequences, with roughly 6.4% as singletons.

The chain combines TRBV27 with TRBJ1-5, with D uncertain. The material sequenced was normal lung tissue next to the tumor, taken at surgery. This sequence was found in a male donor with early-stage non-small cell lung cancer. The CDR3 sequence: CASSLGRNQPQHF. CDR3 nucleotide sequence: TGTGCCAGCAGTTTGGGCAGGAATCAGCCCCAGCATTTT.